The 30 T cell receptor beta chains listed next were all sequenced from one sample in a study of prognosis after radiotherapy for stage I lung cancer. Genomic DNA was subjected to two-round multiplex PCR for amplification of TCR beta CDR3. During first-round PCR, primers specific to each TRBV and TRBJ gene were used. TCRdb itself ran the multiplex PCR reads through MiXCR, one entry per CDR3 protein. The sample has around 30,000 distinct CDR3 sequences; roughly 30% are singletons. The sample was PBMCs, taken before or after stereotactic body radiation therapy (not recorded which). The receptors here all came from a donor of 50 years or more with non-small cell lung cancer.

This clonotype was recorded at least ten times. The V call is TRBV6-1, the J call TRBJ1-2; 7 nucleotides agree with TRBD1. Germline lookup yields CDR1 MNHNS and CDR2 SASEGT. This CDR3 is built from 17 residues. The V and J ends lost 4 bases and 5 bases, in that order; junction bases with no gene match: 16. CDR3 loop: CASSGPGQATGAYGYTF. In nucleotides, the CDR3 is TGTGCCAGCAGTGGCCCCGGACAGGCCACCGGGGCGTATGGCTACACCTTC.

In the case of this clonotype: A far bigger clonotype differs at one base, so this is likely a read error. The gene calls are TRBV6-2 or TRBV6-3 and TRBJ2-5; D unresolved. The germline V gene has CDR1 MNHEY and CDR2 SVGEGT. The CDR3 loop spans 13 amino acids. V lost 0 bases and J lost 4, with 6 bases in between. The CDR3 here is CASSYSTVETQYF. DNA for the CDR3: TGTGCCAGCAGTTACTCGACCGTAGAGACCCAGTACTTC.

This clonotype came up many times. The rearrangement links TRBV5-1 to TRBJ2-7; D might be TRBD1 or TRBD2, each matching 6 bases. This CDR3 contains 14 residues. Germline V lookup: CDR1 SGHRS, CDR2 YFSETQ. Between the trimmed V and J ends, which lost 4 bases and 2 bases, there was a span of 13 bases. Written as DNA, the CDR3 is TGCGCCAGCAGCCGCGGGGACACCACCTACGAGCAGTACTTC. Amino acids: CASSRGDTTYEQYF.

This clonotype ranks as medium-sized. The rearrangement joins TRBV7-9 to TRBJ2-7; D gene unclear. From germline, CDR1 is SEHNR and CDR2 FQNEAQ (reference sequence). This CDR3 has 13 amino acids. The V end lost 4 bases, the J end lost 5 bases, and 12 bases lay between the germline ends. The chain's CDR3 is CASSSGSSNEQYF. The CDR3 region has the DNA TGTGCCAGCAGCTCCGGCAGTAGCAACGAGCAGTACTTC.

The chain links TRBV5-6 to TRBJ2-1; 10 bases map to TRBD2. The length of the CDR3 is 19 residues. Germline V gene data show CDR1 as SGHDT and CDR2 as YYEEEE. The junction had 13 bases not matched to a gene; V was cut back by 0 bases and J by 4 bases. Here the CDR3 reads CASSLAPLLGTSAYNEQFF. The CDR3 DNA reads as TGTGCCAGCAGCTTGGCCCCACTCCTAGGGACTAGCGCTTACAATGAGCAGTTCTTC.

This clonotype was observed at least ten times. V and J are TRBV10-3 and TRBJ1-2; tentatively, D is TRBD1 (5 bases). The CDR3 runs to 14 residues. Per the germline V gene, CDR1 is ENHRY and CDR2 is SYGVKD. V lost 0 bases and J 10 bases, leaving 15 bases between the germline ends. The CDR3 nucleotides read TGTGCCATCAGTGAGTCGAGTTTAAGGGGAGTCTACACCTTC. Protein sequence: CAISESSLRGVYTF.

This clonotype has at least ten counts. This chain uses TRBV15 with TRBJ1-1; the D gene is possibly TRBD1 (5 bases). Germline-derived CDR1 and CDR2 are LNHNV and YYDKDF (reference sequence). There are 13 residues in the CDR3. V shed 0 bases and J shed 8 bases, with 10 bases lying between them. The CDR3, as DNA: TGTGCCACCAGCAGAGATGTAGGGGAGGAAGCTTTCTTT. Translation gives CATSRDVGEEAFF.

Details on this clonotype: This likely comes from a read error, as the CDR3 has no conserved phenylalanine or tryptophan at its end. The V call is TRBV5-1, the J call TRBJ2-7; D call uncertain. The CDR3 contains 11 residues. Per the germline V gene, CDR1 is SGHRS and CDR2 is YFSETQ. The CDR3 is CASSLGYGQYL. The CDR3 DNA reads as TGCGCCAGCAGCTTGGGGTACGGGCAGTACTTA.

Concerning this clonotype itself: A read error is possible here, since a much larger clone lies one base away. This rearrangement joins TRBV6-2 or TRBV6-3 to TRBJ1-1; unclear D gene. Germline V lookup: CDR1 MNHEY, CDR2 SVGEGT. This CDR3 is built from 11 residues. CDR3 in DNA: TGTGCCAGCAGGCGTAACAATGAAGCTTTCTTT. Residues: CASRRNNEAFF.

This CDR3 reads CSARDFQVNSYEQYF. Written as DNA, the CDR3 is TGCAGTGCTAGAGATTTCCAGGTAAACTCCTACGAGCAGTACTTC. The chain is built from TRBV20-1 and TRBJ2-7; D not certain. Trimming took 0 bases from V and 0 from J, leaving 12 bases between them. Germline V gene data show CDR1 as DFQATT and CDR2 as SNEGSKA (reference sequence). The length of the CDR3 is 15 residues.

This clonotype was found many times. One end of the junction is discordant with germline, which a read error may explain. The chain is built from TRBV5-1 and TRBJ1-5; perhaps TRBD1 as D (5 bases). This CDR3 is 16 amino acids long. The germline CDR1 and CDR2 sequences are SGHRS and YFSETQ. CDR3 in amino acids: CASSLAEGNSNRPQHF. The CDR3 region has the DNA TGCGCCAGCAGCTTGGCCGAGGGGAATAGCAATCGGCCCCAGCATTTT.

The chain combines TRBV6-1 with TRBJ2-1, with D possibly matching TRBD1 (6 bases). Per germline, CDR1 MNHNS and CDR2 SASEGT. The CDR3 runs to 11 residues. The CDR3 spells CSSGVRNEQFF. CDR3 DNA: TGTTCGTCAGGGGTCCGCAATGAGCAGTTCTTC.

This clonotype was seen many times. The genes are TRBV10-3 and TRBJ1-4; no clear D. Deletions cut 0 bases from V and 4 bases from J, with 6 bases between. This CDR3 region has 14 residues. CDR1 is ENHRY and CDR2 is SYGVKD in the germline V gene. The DNA for the CDR3 is TGTGCCATCAGTGAGTCACGGATTAATGAAAAACTGTTTTTT. Translation gives CAISESRINEKLFF.

This clonotype was detected only a few times. A much larger clone lies one base from this, so it may be a read error. The V gene is TRBV6-1, the J gene TRBJ1-2; D unresolved. CDR1 is MNHNS, CDR2 SASEGT, per germline. V was pared by 5 bases and J by 4 bases, with 14 bases between. This CDR3 contains 14 residues. As DNA, the CDR3 is TGTGCCAGCAGTCAACGGGCCGAGAGCTATGGCTACACCTTC. This encodes CASSQRAESYGYTF.

This clonotype was picked up many times. The CDR3 is CASRAGGSGNTIYF. CDR3 sequence (DNA): TGTGCCAGCAGGGCAGGGGGCTCTGGAAACACCATATATTTT. The genes are TRBV6-1 and TRBJ1-3; 7 nucleotides line up with TRBD1. Germline assignment: CDR1 MNHNS and CDR2 SASEGT. The CDR3 length is 14 residues. V was pared by 6 bases and J by 0 bases, with 2 bases of the junction left unmatched.

The table lists this clonotype with many counts. The genes are TRBV5-6 and TRBJ1-6; D unresolved. The CDR3 extends over 15 amino acids. Trimming took 0 bases from V and 10 from J, leaving 14 bases between them. Germline-derived CDR1 and CDR2 are SGHDT and YYEEEE. The CDR3 here is CASSLVAGGYSPLHF. Here the CDR3 DNA reads TGTGCCAGCAGCTTGGTGGCAGGAGGGTACTCACCCCTCCACTTT. Full variable domain (outside the CDR3, taken from reference TRBV5-6 and TRBJ1-6): DAGVTQSPTHLIKTRGQQVTLRCSPKSGHDTVSWYQQALGQGPQFIFQYYEEEERQRGNFPDRFSGHQFPNYSSELNVNALLLGDSALYLCASSLVAGGYSPLHFGNGTRLTVT.

This clonotype was picked up many times. The J gene is TRBJ1-6, the V gene TRBV5-5; 8 nucleotides match TRBD1. CDR3 length equals 16 residues. CDR1 and CDR2 from the germline V gene are SGHKS and YYEKEE (reference sequence). J was trimmed by 7 bases and V by 4 bases; bases with no gene match: 10. In DNA, the CDR3 is TGTGCCAGCAGCCCAGGACCCAGGGGGCGAAATTCACCCCTCCACTTT. Its protein product is CASSPGPRGRNSPLHF.

This clonotype showed up many times. V is TRBV10-3 and J is TRBJ2-3, with TRBD1 as a possible D gene (6 bases). Germline CDR1 reads ENHRY; CDR2 reads SYGVKD. With 2 bases removed from V and 4 bases from J, the gap between germline ends came to 13 bases. The CDR3 loop spans 15 amino acids. The CDR3 protein is CAISETGKEADTQYF. CDR3 DNA: TGTGCCATCAGTGAGACAGGGAAGGAGGCAGATACGCAGTATTTT.

This clonotype was counted at least ten times. The CDR3, as DNA: TGTGCCAGCAGTTACTCAACACGGAACACTGAAGCTTTCTTT. Translating gives CASSYSTRNTEAFF. The rearrangement links TRBV6-5 to TRBJ1-1; D not resolved. The germline V and J ends were trimmed by 0 bases and 1 base, with 6 bases remaining between them. The CDR3 loop spans 14 amino acids. The V gene's germline CDR1 is MNHEY and CDR2 SVGAGI.

Comments on this clonotype: At one end, the junction sequence differs from germline, possibly due to a read error. CDR3 bases: TGTGCCAGCAGCTCCTGTGGGACTAGCGGGAGTGGTGATACGCATTATTTT. As protein: CASSSCGTSGSGDTHYF. The chain carries TRBV5-8 and TRBJ2-3; 14 nucleotides line up with TRBD2. Germline V gene data show CDR1 as SGHTS and CDR2 as YDEGEE. There are 17 residues in the CDR3.

To note about this clonotype: A much bigger clone sits one base away, suggesting this may be a read error. The chain uses TRBV7-9 and TRBJ1-1; 9 bases agree with TRBD1. The CDR3 extends over 14 amino acids. CDR1 SEHNR and CDR2 FQNEAQ come from the germline V gene (reference sequence). The CDR3 DNA reads as TGTGGCAGCAGCTTACAGGGGGCGAACACTGAAGCTTTCTTT. It yields the protein CGSSLQGANTEAFF. Full variable domain (outside the CDR3, taken from reference TRBV7-9 and TRBJ1-1): DTGVSQNPRHKITKRGQNVTFRCDPISEHNRLYWYRQTLGQGPEFLTYFQNEAQLEKSRLLSDRFSAERPKGSFSTLEIQRTEQGDSAMYLCGSSLQGANTEAFFGQGTRLTVV.

This clonotype was detected ten times or more. V is TRBV12-3 or TRBV12-4 and J is TRBJ1-3, with D maybe TRBD1 (6 bases). Trimming shortened V by 7 bases and J by 4 bases, and 14 bases separated the two germline ends. The CDR3 contains 14 residues. CDR3 bases: TGTGCCAGCACCCCTCTGGGGGGCGGAAACACCATATATTTT. Residues: CASTPLGGGNTIYF.

The rearrangement joins TRBV3-1 to TRBJ2-3; TRBD2 is a possible D gene (6 bases). CDR1 is LGHDT and CDR2 is YNNKEL in the germline V gene (reference sequence). With 4 bases removed from V and 2 bases from J, the gap between germline ends came to 16 bases. CDR3 length: 16 residues. The CDR3 loop is CASSPPRRGDTDTQYF. CDR3 DNA: TGTGCCAGCAGCCCCCCCCGGCGGGGTGACACAGATACGCAGTATTTT.

This clonotype was counted many times. V is TRBV12-3 or TRBV12-4 and J is TRBJ2-7; possible D gene TRBD1, 5 bases. Trimming took off 3 bases at V and 6 bases at J, with 15 bases between the two ends. This CDR3 is built from 14 residues. CDR3 protein: CASSFSQGRGEQYF. CDR3 nucleotides: TGTGCCAGCAGTTTTAGTCAGGGAAGAGGCGAGCAGTACTTC.

A remark on this clonotype: A read error may produce the germline difference seen at one junction end. The chain links TRBV15 to TRBJ2-3, with unresolved D. The CDR3 sequence is 13 residues long. Germline V CDR1 and CDR2: LNHNV, YYDKDF (reference sequence). For the CDR3, the DNA is TGTGACACCAGCAGAGATCAGGCAGATACGCGGTATTTT. It specifies CDTSRDQADTRYF.

Comments on this clonotype: The junction and the germline gene differ at one end; a read error may be behind it. The chain couples TRBV12-3 or TRBV12-4 to TRBJ1-2; D is unclear. There are 15 residues in the CDR3. CDR3: CASSSRLRVRDGCTF. The CDR3 DNA sequence: TGTGCCAGCAGTTCCCGTTTGAGGGTGCGGGATGGCTGCACCTTC.

This clonotype has at least ten counts. The chain couples TRBV4-2 to TRBJ1-1; D may be TRBD1 (6 bases). V gave up 4 bases and J gave up 3 bases, with 12 bases separating them. Germline CDR1 reads LGHNA; CDR2 reads YNFKEQ. This CDR3 has 14 amino acids. The CDR3 DNA is TGTGCCAGCAGCCCACGTTCAGGGGACACTGAAGCTTTCTTT. Protein product: CASSPRSGDTEAFF.

Notes on this clonotype: A far more abundant clone sits one base away, making this likely a read error. The chain combines TRBV6-2 or TRBV6-3 with TRBJ2-5; maybe TRBD1 (6 bases). The germline CDR1 and CDR2 sequences are MNHEY and SVGEGT. CDR3 length equals 14 residues. Trimming removed 6 bases from V and 12 bases from J, with 23 bases in between. CDR3 in DNA: TGTGCCAGCAGCAGGGGTCAAGCGGCCTACGAGAAGTACTTC. It is translated as CASSRGQAAYEKYF.

This clonotype appeared many times. The rearrangement uses TRBV27 and TRBJ1-2; D possibly corresponds to TRBD1 (6 bases). Germline V gene data show CDR1 as MNHEY and CDR2 as SMNVEV (reference sequence). This CDR3 contains 13 residues. V was shortened by 5 bases and J by 4 bases, with 11 bases between the two germline ends. The CDR3 protein is CASSLTGIYGYTF. For the CDR3, the DNA is TGTGCCAGCAGTCTAACAGGGATCTATGGCTACACCTTC.

As to this clonotype: Relative to the germline gene, one junction end is altered; a read error may explain this. The V call is TRBV6-2 or TRBV6-3, the J call TRBJ2-6; 9 nucleotides line up with TRBD1. CDR3 size: 18 residues. Germline CDR1 MNHEY, CDR2 SVGEGT. In nucleotides, the CDR3 is TGTGCCAGCAGCTTAAAAAGGGGACAGGGATCAGGGGGCAACGTCCTGACTTTC. It is translated as CASSLKRGQGSGGNVLTF.